This is a list of T cell receptor beta chains from one sample in a study of blood T cell repertoires in COVID-19. Only in-frame clones appear in the TCRdb table, and some are missing; sequencing was by immunoSEQ multiplex PCR. The sample records approximately 120,000 clones, more than 80% being singletons. Sample: peripheral blood. All receptors derive from a human donor in a cohort sampled during active COVID-19. The CDR3 runs from the conserved cysteine through the conserved F or W. A D gene is named only where the DNA matches it firmly. For some rows the clone size is stated as once, few or many, or as a class when expanded; others skip it.

cdr3_nt | cdr3_aa | j_call | clone_size | d_call | v_call
TGCAGTGCTAGTCCCCAGCGGGCGGACAATGAGCAGTTCTTC | CSASPQRADNEQFF | TRBJ2-1 | NA | NA | TRBV20-1
TGTGCCAGCAGCTTAGAAAGGCTAGCGGGAGGGCGGAATGAGCAGTTCTTC | CASSLERLAGGRNEQFF | TRBJ2-1 | NA | TRBD2 | TRBV7-8
TGTGCCAGCAGCTTGTCACAGGGTAAATCCTACGAGCAGTACTTC | CASSLSQGKSYEQYF | TRBJ2-7 | NA | NA | TRBV5-4
TGTGCCAGCAGTGATCACTGGACAGGGGGCTACGAGCAGTACTTC | CASSDHWTGGYEQYF | TRBJ2-7 | NA | TRBD1 | TRBV2
TGTGCCAGCAGTTATTTCGCAGGAGGTAGGGAGCAGTTCTTC | CASSYFAGGREQFF | TRBJ2-1 | once | NA | TRBV6-5
TGTGCCAGCAGCTTACGGAGCAATCAGCCCCAGCATTTT | CASSLRSNQPQHF | TRBJ1-5 | few | NA | TRBV5-4
TGTGCCAGCAGCTTAGCGTCGTTCGGAGCGGGGGCCATCCAAGAGACCCAGTACTTC | CASSLASFGAGAIQETQYF | TRBJ2-5 | NA | TRBD2 | TRBV7-9
TGTGCCAGCAGTAGACCAGGGCCCCGTGGCTACACCTTC | CASSRPGPRGYTF | TRBJ1-2 | NA | NA | TRBV12-3/TRBV12-4
TGTGCCATCAGCAGGGAAAGGGATCAGCCCCAGCATTTT | CAISRERDQPQHF | TRBJ1-5 | NA | NA | TRBV10-3
TGTGCCAGCAGCGTCGCCCCAGTCAACCAAGAGACCCAGTACTTC | CASSVAPVNQETQYF | TRBJ2-5 | NA | NA | TRBV9
TGTGCCAGCAGCTCCGCAGGCTATGGCTACACCTTC | CASSSAGYGYTF | TRBJ1-2 | NA | NA | TRBV11-3
TGTGCCACCGGACTCCGGTATGAGCAGTTCTTC | CATGLRYEQFF | TRBJ2-1 | once | NA | TRBV27
TGTGCCAGCAGTGACGGGAATAGCGGTGAAAAACTGTTTTTT | CASSDGNSGEKLFF | TRBJ1-4 | NA | NA | TRBV6-1
TGTGCCAGCAGCTTCAAAGGGGCCCCCCGGGAGACCCAGTACTTC | CASSFKGAPRETQYF | TRBJ2-5 | NA | NA | TRBV7-6
TGTGCCAGTAGTGTCCGCACTAGCGGGGGGGCTCGTGAGCAGTTCTTC | CASSVRTSGGAREQFF | TRBJ2-1 | once | TRBD2 | TRBV19
TGTGCCAGCAGTTTCCGGTATTCCTACGAGCAGTACTTC | CASSFRYSYEQYF | TRBJ2-7 | NA | NA | TRBV28
TGTGCCAGCAGGGACTCTGGCAGGGGAGTAAACACCGGGGAGCTGTTTTTT | CASRDSGRGVNTGELFF | TRBJ2-2 | once | NA | TRBV28
TGCAGTGCCAGGCTCAGAGAGACCCAGTACTTC | CSARLRETQYF | TRBJ2-5 | once | NA | TRBV20-1
TGTGCCAGCAGCCTTAGCAGGGGCCCCCCGGGCACCTTC | CASSLSRGPPGTF | TRBJ1-2 | NA | NA | TRBV14
TGTGCCAGTAGTATCGGACGGCCTCAGCGGGAGAACGCCAAAAACATTCAGTACTTC | CASSIGRPQRENAKNIQYF | TRBJ2-4 | NA | TRBD2 | TRBV19
TGTGCCAGCAGTTACTCGTTGGACAGGGGGCTAGACGAGCAGTACTTC | CASSYSLDRGLDEQYF | TRBJ2-7 | NA | TRBD1 | TRBV6-5
TGTGCCAGCAGCCAAGATAAGGGACAGGGGAATAATTCACCCCTCCACTTT | CASSQDKGQGNNSPLHF | TRBJ1-6 | NA | TRBD1 | TRBV4-2
TGTGCCAGCAGCCCACCCCGTTGGCAGGGCACTGAAGCTTTCTTT | CASSPPRWQGTEAFF | TRBJ1-1 | once | NA | TRBV3-1/TRBV3-2
TGTGCCAGCATCCCAGGCAGGTCTGGAAACACCATATATTTT | CASIPGRSGNTIYF | TRBJ1-3 | NA | NA | TRBV28
TGTGCCAGCAGCCCGAACAGGGTTGGGGAGCTGTTTTTT | CASSPNRVGELFF | TRBJ2-2 | NA | NA | TRBV7-3
TGTGCCAGCAGCTTACGGTCTGAGACCCAGTACTTC | CASSLRSETQYF | TRBJ2-5 | NA | NA | TRBV7-2
TGTGCCAGCAGCCAAGTCGGCGGGGGGTACCAAGAGACCCAGTACTTC | CASSQVGGGYQETQYF | TRBJ2-5 | NA | TRBD2 | TRBV14
TGTGCCCTATGGAGTTCCGCCCGGGGTGAGCAGTTCTTC | CALWSSARGEQFF | TRBJ2-1 | NA | NA | TRBV2
TGTGCCAGCAGTGAGGGACAGGGCTTCTATAGCAATCAGCCCCAGCATTTT | CASSEGQGFYSNQPQHF | TRBJ1-5 | NA | TRBD1 | TRBV6-1
TGTGCCAGCAGCCCAGACCTCCGACAGGGCCTAAGGCTCTTC | CASSPDLRQGLRLF | TRBJ2-1 | NA | TRBD1 | TRBV11-3
TGTGCCAGCAGTAAACATGCCGGGACAGGGAACTATGGCTACACCTTC | CASSKHAGTGNYGYTF | TRBJ1-2 | NA | TRBD1 | TRBV25-1
TGTGCCAGCAGCCCCACCGGTGTGACTGAAGCTTTCTTT | CASSPTGVTEAFF | TRBJ1-1 | NA | NA | TRBV11-3
TGCAGTGCTAGTCCCCTCTATACGGGGACAGATACGCAGTATTTT | CSASPLYTGTDTQYF | TRBJ2-3 | NA | NA | TRBV20-1
TGTGCCAGCAGCCAAGATCTAGCGGGTACCTACAATGAGCAGTTCTTC | CASSQDLAGTYNEQFF | TRBJ2-1 | NA | TRBD2 | TRBV3-1/TRBV3-2
TGTGCCAGCAGTTTATACGGGTCCGGGGCCAACGTCCTGACTTTC | CASSLYGSGANVLTF | TRBJ2-6 | NA | NA | TRBV28
TGTGCCAGCAGCCTTCTAGCGGGAGACACCTACGAGCAGTACTTC | CASSLLAGDTYEQYF | TRBJ2-7 | NA | TRBD2 | TRBV7-2
TGTGCCAGCAGCCAAGATTCGACGCGGTCCCGGGAAGCTTTCTTT | CASSQDSTRSREAFF | TRBJ1-1 | NA | NA | TRBV3-1/TRBV3-2
TGTGCCACCAGCAGAGAGGGGACAGGGGGGTTGAGAACTGAAGCTTTCTTT | CATSREGTGGLRTEAFF | TRBJ1-1 | NA | TRBD1 | TRBV15
TGTGCCAGCAGTTGGGGACAGGTGGTCGGAAACACCATATATTTT | CASSWGQVVGNTIYF | TRBJ1-3 | NA | TRBD1 | TRBV5-8
TGCAGTGCTAGGGGGCGGGGCGGCTACACCTTC | CSARGRGGYTF | TRBJ1-2 | NA | NA | TRBV20-1
TGTGCCACCAGCAGAGATCCGGGGACAGGGGCCGGCACCGGGGAGCTGTTTTTT | CATSRDPGTGAGTGELFF | TRBJ2-2 | once | TRBD1 | TRBV15
TGTGCCAGCAGTGAATCAGGGGGTATGGGCGGCGAGCAGTACTTC | CASSESGGMGGEQYF | TRBJ2-7 | NA | TRBD1 | TRBV2
TGTGCCAGCAGCCGAGACTTGCACCAAGAGACCCAGTACTTC | CASSRDLHQETQYF | TRBJ2-5 | NA | NA | TRBV5-6
TGTGCCAGCAGTGTTCGGCAGGGAGAGACCCAGTACTTC | CASSVRQGETQYF | TRBJ2-5 | NA | NA | TRBV6-4
TGTGCCATCAGTGGCGAGACTAGCCCCGCCAATGAGCAGTTCTTC | CAISGETSPANEQFF | TRBJ2-1 | NA | TRBD2 | TRBV10-3
TGTGCCAGCAGCCCGAGCGGCTCGGGCGAGCAGTACTTC | CASSPSGSGEQYF | TRBJ2-7 | NA | NA | TRBV9
TGTGCCAGCAGCCTATCCGGGACGGGGGAGGAAAAACTGTTTTTT | CASSLSGTGEEKLFF | TRBJ1-4 | NA | NA | TRBV6-5
TGTGCCACCAGCAGGGACGTGGGGCCCTACGAGCAGTACTTC | CATSRDVGPYEQYF | TRBJ2-7 | once | NA | TRBV15
TGTGCCAGCAGTCGACTAGCGGGAGCCCAAGAGACCCAGTACTTC | CASSRLAGAQETQYF | TRBJ2-5 | NA | TRBD2 | TRBV6-5